The entry below describes one T cell receptor (beta chain). Antigen: not known. 5'RACE primed from the constant segment yielded TCR alpha and TCR beta cDNA libraries bearing sample barcodes and UMIs. TCRdb re-derived calls from the 5' RACE reads in MiXCR, one entry per CDR3 protein. Among 85,000 to 130,000 distinct CDR3 sequences listed, about an eighth were seen once. Germline values: CDR1 SQVTM, CDR2 ANQGSEA. The CDR3 spans 14 residues. Trimming cost V 6 bases and J 1 base; bases outside gene matches: 4. The source of the sample is a study of T-cell memory formation after mild COVID-19. Study results and limitations: Among contracting clones, CD4+ were mainly CM/EM and CD8+ enriched in EMRA. In pre-infection memory, a portion of responding clones appeared, which suggested that cross-reactive memory joined.

The receptor was isolated from an adult woman who had mild COVID-19 (a few samples of this study predate the infection). Cell type and time point are not known. Sequencing used PBMCs or a T cell subset sorted from them (not recorded which). The chain joins TRBV29-1 to TRBJ2-5; 11 nucleotides match TRBD2. CDR3: CSVTGLAGQETQYF. CDR3 sequence (DNA): TGCAGCGTGACCGGACTAGCGGGCCAAGAGACCCAGTACTTC.